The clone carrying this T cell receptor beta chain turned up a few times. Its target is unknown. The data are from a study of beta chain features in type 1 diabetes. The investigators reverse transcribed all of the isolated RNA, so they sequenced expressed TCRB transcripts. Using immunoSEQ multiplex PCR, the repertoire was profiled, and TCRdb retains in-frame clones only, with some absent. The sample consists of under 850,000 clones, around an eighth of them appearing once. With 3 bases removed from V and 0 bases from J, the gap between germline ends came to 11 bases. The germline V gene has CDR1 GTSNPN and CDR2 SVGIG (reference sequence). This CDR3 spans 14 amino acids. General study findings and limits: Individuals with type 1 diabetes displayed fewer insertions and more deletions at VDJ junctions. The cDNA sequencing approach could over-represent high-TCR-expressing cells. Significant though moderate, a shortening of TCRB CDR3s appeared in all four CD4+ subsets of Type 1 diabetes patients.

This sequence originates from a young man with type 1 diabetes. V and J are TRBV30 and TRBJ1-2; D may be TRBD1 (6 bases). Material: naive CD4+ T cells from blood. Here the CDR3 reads CAWSSRGSNYGYTF. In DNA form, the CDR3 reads TGTGCCTGGAGCTCCAGGGGATCTAACTATGGCTACACCTTC. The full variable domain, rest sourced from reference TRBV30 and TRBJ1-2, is SQTIHQWPATLVQPVGSPLSLECTVEGTSNPNLYWYRQAAGRGLQLLFYSVGIGQISSEVPQNLSASRPQDRQFILSSKKLLLSDSGFYLCAWSSRGSNYGYTFGSGTRLTVV.